This T cell receptor beta chain stems from a study of early T cells in non-severe SARS-CoV-2 infection. Overall study context: Sequencing targeted bulk RNA from unsorted whole blood, leaving chains unpaired.

Findings of the study overall: Matching results from VDJdb favored anti-spike CD8 responses, leaving private and CD4 specificities undetected.

Trimming cost V 0 bases and J 2 bases; bases outside gene matches: 5. The CDR3 sequence is 16 residues long. Germline values: CDR1 SGDLS, CDR2 YYNGEE. Remarks on this clonotype: What it binds is unknown.

The TCR library protocol was used to attach unique molecular identifiers. These identifiers were attached to individual cDNA molecules. Using its own MiXCR run on the 5' RACE reads, TCRdb lists one record per CDR3 protein. The sample records 56,000 or so distinct CDR3 sequences, 8% to 9% being singletons. Sequencing was done on a sample of whole blood. The rearrangement uses TRBV9 and TRBJ2-1, with 7 bases that match TRBD1. The TCR comes from an adult who was a healthcare worker with PCR-confirmed SARS-CoV-2 infection or an uninfected control (not recorded which). The CDR3 DNA reads as TGTGCCAGCAGCGTAGCTCCCGGGACAGCCTACAATGAGCAGTTCTTC. It encodes CASSVAPGTAYNEQFF.